This T cell receptor beta chain was sequenced during a study of yellow fever vaccine responses in identical twins. The study's findings and limits: Reportedly, the response of twins' T cells to the vaccine seemed partly convergent, partly personalized.

Trimming left V 2 bases short and J 7 bases short, with 11 bases between. This CDR3 region has 13 residues. Germline V gene lookup returns CDR1 ENHRY and CDR2 SYGVKD. Turning to this clonotype: Its antigen remains unidentified.

TCRdb re-analysed the RT-PCR reads in MiXCR, keeping a single row per CDR3 protein. The sample includes 6,000 or so distinct CDR3 sequences, about three quarters seen only once; the top ten take around 2.5%. This chain connects TRBV10-3 to TRBJ2-5; maybe TRBD2 (5 bases). This sample comprised T cells from blood (PBMCs), unsorted or a sorted subset (not recorded which), obtained before or after yellow fever vaccination (not recorded which). The receptor comes from a woman aged 18-29 years who received the yellow fever vaccine. CDR3 sequence reads: CAISEPLAGTQYF. The CDR3, as DNA: TGTGCCATCAGTGAGCCCCTTGCGGGGACCCAGTACTTC.